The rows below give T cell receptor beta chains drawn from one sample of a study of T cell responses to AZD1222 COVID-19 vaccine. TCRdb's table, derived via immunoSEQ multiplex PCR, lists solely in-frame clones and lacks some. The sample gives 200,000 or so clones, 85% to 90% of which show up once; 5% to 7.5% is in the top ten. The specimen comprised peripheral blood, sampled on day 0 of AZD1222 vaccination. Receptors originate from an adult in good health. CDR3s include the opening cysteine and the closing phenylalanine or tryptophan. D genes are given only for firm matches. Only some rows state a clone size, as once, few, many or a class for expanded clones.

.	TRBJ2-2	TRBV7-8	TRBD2	TGTGCCAGCAGCTCCCGGGGAGCGGGAGATTATACCGGGGAGCTGTTTTTT	CASSSRGAGDYTGELFF
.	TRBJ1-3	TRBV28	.	TGTGCCAGCACCCAAGGCGGGTTCGGAAACACCATATATTTT	CASTQGGFGNTIYF
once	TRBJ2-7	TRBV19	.	TGTGCCAGTAGTATTGCTAGTACCTACGAGCAGTACTTC	CASSIASTYEQYF
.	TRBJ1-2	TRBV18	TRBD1	TGTGCCAGCTCTGAGGACAGGGGCGCTTATGGCTACACCTTC	CASSEDRGAYGYTF
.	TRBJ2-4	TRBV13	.	TGTGCCAGCAGCCCCCCCATAGCCAAAAACATTCAGTACTTC	CASSPPIAKNIQYF
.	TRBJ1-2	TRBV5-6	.	TGTGCCAGCAGCTATCTGACGAGCTACACCTTC	CASSYLTSYTF
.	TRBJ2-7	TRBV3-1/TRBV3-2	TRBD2	TGTGCCAGCAGCAGAAGCGGGGGGACTTCCTACGAGCAGTACTTC	CASSRSGGTSYEQYF
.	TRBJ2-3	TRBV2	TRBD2	TGTGCCAGCAGAGGGACTAGCGGGAGGGTGACAGATACGCAGTATTTT	CASRGTSGRVTDTQYF
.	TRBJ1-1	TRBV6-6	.	TGTGCCAGCAGTAAAGAAGCTTTCTTT	CASSKEAFF
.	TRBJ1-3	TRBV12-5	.	TGTGCTAGTGCCCTCGGGGCGGCTGGAAACACCATATATTTT	CASALGAAGNTIYF
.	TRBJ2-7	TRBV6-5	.	TGTGCCACACCCAGGGATGATGGCTACGAGCAGTACTTC	CATPRDDGYEQYF
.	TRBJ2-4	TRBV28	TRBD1	TGTGCCAGCAGTTTCGGCACGGCAGGGGGTGACATTCAGTACTTC	CASSFGTAGGDIQYF
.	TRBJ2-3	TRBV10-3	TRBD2	TGTGCCATCAGTGAGAGTCCTTCAACCGGGACTAGCGACTACACAGATACGCAGTATTTT	CAISESPSTGTSDYTDTQYF
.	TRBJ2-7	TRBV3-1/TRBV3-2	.	TGTGCCAGCAGCCAAGACGCGCAGGGGTTCTACGAGCAGTACTTC	CASSQDAQGFYEQYF
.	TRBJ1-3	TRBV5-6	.	TGTGCCAGCAGCTTGTGGGGGAGGCGGTCCCCCTTAATTGGAAACACCATATATTTT	CASSLWGRRSPLIGNTIYF
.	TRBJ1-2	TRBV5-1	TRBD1	TGCGCCAGCAGCTTGGGAGGACAGGGTGATGGCTACACCTTC	CASSLGGQGDGYTF
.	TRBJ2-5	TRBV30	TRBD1	TGTGCCTGGAAAGGACAGGGTTTTGAGACCCAGTACTTC	CAWKGQGFETQYF
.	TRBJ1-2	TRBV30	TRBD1	TGTGCCTGGCAGGGGGCGCGTGGCTACACCTTC	CAWQGARGYTF
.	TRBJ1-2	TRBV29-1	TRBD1	TGCAGCGTCCTCGGGACAGGTGGATTTGGCTACACCTTC	CSVLGTGGFGYTF
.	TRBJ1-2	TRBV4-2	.	TGTGCCAGCAGCCAGGGGGTTGACTATGGCTACACCTTC	CASSQGVDYGYTF
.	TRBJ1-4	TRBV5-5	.	TGTGCCAGCAGCTTGGCTTCACCGGGCGCAACTAATGAAAAACTGTTTTTT	CASSLASPGATNEKLFF
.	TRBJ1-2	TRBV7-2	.	TGTGCCAGCAGCTTAGGGACGGCGCCTAACTATGGCTACACCTTC	CASSLGTAPNYGYTF
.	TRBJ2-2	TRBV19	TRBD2	TGTGCCAGCGAAACTAGCGGGAGGCAGGGCGGGGAGCTGTTTTTT	CASETSGRQGGELFF
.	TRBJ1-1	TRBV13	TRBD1	TGTGCCAGCAGCCAGGGGGCTGGGGCTTTCTTT	CASSQGAGAFF
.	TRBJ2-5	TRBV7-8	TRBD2	TGTGCCAGCAGCCCGCCGTCAGCGGGAGTGAAGACCCAGTACTTC	CASSPPSAGVKTQYF
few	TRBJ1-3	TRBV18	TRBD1	TGTGCCAGCTCATACGGGACAGAGAACACCATATATTTT	CASSYGTENTIYF
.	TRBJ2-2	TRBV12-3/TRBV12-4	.	TGTGCCAGCAGCCCAGGGCCCCCCGGGGAGCTGTTTTTT	CASSPGPPGELFF
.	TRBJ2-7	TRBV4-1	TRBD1	TGCGCCAGCAGCCAGCCGGGACAGGGGTCCTACGAGCAGTACTTC	CASSQPGQGSYEQYF
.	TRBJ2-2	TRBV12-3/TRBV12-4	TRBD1	TGTGCCAGCAGTTTATCAGGGGGCGTGTTTTTT	CASSLSGGVFF
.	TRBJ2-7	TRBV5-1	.	TGCGCCAGCAGCCCCACAGACTCCTACGAGCAGTACTTC	CASSPTDSYEQYF
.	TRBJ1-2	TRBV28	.	TGTGCCAGCAGTTTATTTGGCAGCAACGGCTACACCTTC	CASSLFGSNGYTF
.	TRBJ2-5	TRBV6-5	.	TGTGCCAGCGATGGTGTAGGGCGGGAGACCCAGTACTTC	CASDGVGRETQYF
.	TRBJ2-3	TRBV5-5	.	TGTGCCAGCAGCTTGGAGTATTTAGGCGGGACCAGCACAGATACGCAGTATTTT	CASSLEYLGGTSTDTQYF
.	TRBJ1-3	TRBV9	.	TGTGCCAGCAGCGTAGTGGAAATACCGAACACCATATATTTT	CASSVVEIPNTIYF
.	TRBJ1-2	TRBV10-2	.	TGCGCCAGCACGGGATTCATCTCCTCTAACTATGGCTACACCTTC	CASTGFISSNYGYTF
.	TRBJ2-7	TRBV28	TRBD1	TGTGCCAGCAGTTTGACAGGGGGCTCCTACGAGCAGTACTTC	CASSLTGGSYEQYF
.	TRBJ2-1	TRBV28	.	TGTGCCAGCAGCCGTCCCTCAGGGGTGGGCTCCTACAATGAGCAGTTCTTC	CASSRPSGVGSYNEQFF
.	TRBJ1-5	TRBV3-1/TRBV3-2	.	TGTGCCAGCAGCCAAGATCAGGGTGGAAGCAATCAGCCCCAGCATTTT	CASSQDQGGSNQPQHF
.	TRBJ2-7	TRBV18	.	TGTGCCAGCTCACCACCGACATACGAGCAGTACTTC	CASSPPTYEQYF
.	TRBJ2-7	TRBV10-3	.	TGTGCCTCCGGGACGGAGAGAACCTACGAGCAGTACTTC	CASGTERTYEQYF
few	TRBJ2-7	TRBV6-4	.	TGTGCCAGCAGTGAGCGGACGGGCTCCTACGAGCAGTACTTC	CASSERTGSYEQYF
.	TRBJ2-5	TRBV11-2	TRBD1	TGTGCCAGCAGCTGGACAGGGGCCGAGACCCAGTACTTC	CASSWTGAETQYF
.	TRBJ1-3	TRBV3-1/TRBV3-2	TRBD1	TGTGCCAGCAGCCAACCACAGGGGACTGGAAACACCATATATTTT	CASSQPQGTGNTIYF
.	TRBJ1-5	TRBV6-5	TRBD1	TGTGCCACCAGAGGGGGCGGCAATCAGCCCCAGCATTTT	CATRGGGNQPQHF
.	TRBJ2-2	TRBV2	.	TGTGCCAGCACCCAGGAGAACACCGGGGAGCTGTTTTTT	CASTQENTGELFF
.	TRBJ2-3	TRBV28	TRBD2	TGTGCCAGCAGTTTGGGGGGGGGTGGATATAGCACAGATACGCAGTATTTT	CASSLGGGGYSTDTQYF
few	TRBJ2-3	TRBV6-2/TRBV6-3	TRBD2	TGTGCCAGCAGTTCCGGGACTAGCGGGCCCAAAACGACGCAGTATTTT	CASSSGTSGPKTTQYF
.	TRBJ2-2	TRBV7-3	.	TGTGCCAGCAGCCCTCCGGGACAACCGAACACCGGGGAGCTGTTTTTT	CASSPPGQPNTGELFF
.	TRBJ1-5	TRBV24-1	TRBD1	TGTGCCACCAGTGATCTGGGACAGGGAAGCAATCAGCCCCAGCATTTT	CATSDLGQGSNQPQHF
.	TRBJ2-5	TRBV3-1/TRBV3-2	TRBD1	TGTGCCAGCAGCCTGGGACAGCAAGAGACCCAGTACTTC	CASSLGQQETQYF
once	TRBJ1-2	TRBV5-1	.	TGCGCCAGCAGCCCGAATTACAGTAACTATGGCTACACCTTC	CASSPNYSNYGYTF